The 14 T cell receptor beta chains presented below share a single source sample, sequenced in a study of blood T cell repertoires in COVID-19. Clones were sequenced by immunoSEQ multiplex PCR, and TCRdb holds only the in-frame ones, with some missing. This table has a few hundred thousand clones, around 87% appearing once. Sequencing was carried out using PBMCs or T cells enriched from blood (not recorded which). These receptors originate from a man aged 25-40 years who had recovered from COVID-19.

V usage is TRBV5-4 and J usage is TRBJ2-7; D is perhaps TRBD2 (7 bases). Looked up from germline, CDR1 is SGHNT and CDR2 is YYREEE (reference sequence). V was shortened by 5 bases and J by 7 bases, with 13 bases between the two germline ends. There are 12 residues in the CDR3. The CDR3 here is CASRGGPGEQYF. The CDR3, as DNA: TGTGCCAGCAGGGGGGGGCCGGGGGAGCAGTACTTC.

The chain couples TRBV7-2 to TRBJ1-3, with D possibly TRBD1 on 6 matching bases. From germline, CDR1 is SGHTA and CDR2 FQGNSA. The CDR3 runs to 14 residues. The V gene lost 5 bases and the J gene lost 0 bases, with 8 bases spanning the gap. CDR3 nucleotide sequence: TGTGCCAGCAGCGGACAGAGCTCTGGAAACACCATATATTTT. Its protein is CASSGQSSGNTIYF.

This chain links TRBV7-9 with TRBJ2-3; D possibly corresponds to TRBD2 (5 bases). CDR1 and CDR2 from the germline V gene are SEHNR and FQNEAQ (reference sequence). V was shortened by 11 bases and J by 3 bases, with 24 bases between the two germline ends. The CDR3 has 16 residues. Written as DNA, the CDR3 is TGTGCCCTTCGGCTGGACTCTTTCGAGTATACAGATACGCAGTATTTT. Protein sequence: CALRLDSFEYTDTQYF.

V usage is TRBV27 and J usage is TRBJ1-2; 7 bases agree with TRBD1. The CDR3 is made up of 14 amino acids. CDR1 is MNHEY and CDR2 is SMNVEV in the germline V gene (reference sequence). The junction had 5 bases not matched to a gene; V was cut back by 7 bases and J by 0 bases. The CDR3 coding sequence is TGTGCCAGCACCCGGACAGGTTCTAACTATGGCTACACCTTC. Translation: CASTRTGSNYGYTF.

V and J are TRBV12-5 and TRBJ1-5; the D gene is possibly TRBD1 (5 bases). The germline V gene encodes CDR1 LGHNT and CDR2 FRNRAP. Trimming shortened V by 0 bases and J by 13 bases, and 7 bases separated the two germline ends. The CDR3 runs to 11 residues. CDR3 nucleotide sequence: TGTGCTAGTGGTTTGGTGGGGCAGCAGCATTTT. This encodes CASGLVGQQHF.

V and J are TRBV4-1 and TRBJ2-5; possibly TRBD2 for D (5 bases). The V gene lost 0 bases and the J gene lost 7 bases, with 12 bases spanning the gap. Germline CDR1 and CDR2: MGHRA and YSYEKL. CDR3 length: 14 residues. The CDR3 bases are TGCGCCAGCAGCCAAGACGACGGGGTGGGGACCCAGTACTTC. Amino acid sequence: CASSQDDGVGTQYF.

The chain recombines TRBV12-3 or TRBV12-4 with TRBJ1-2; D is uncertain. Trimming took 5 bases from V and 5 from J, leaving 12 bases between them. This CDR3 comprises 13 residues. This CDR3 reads CASSPQEIYGYTF. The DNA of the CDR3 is TGTGCCAGCAGTCCCCAAGAGATTTATGGCTACACCTTC.

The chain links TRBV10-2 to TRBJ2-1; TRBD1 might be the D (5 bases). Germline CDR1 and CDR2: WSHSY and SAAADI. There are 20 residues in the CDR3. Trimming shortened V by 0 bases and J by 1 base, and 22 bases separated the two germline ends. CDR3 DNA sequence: TGCGCCAGCAGTGAGTCGATTTATGGTAGGGGCCCGTGGTCCTACAATGAGCAGTTCTTC. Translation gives CASSESIYGRGPWSYNEQFF.

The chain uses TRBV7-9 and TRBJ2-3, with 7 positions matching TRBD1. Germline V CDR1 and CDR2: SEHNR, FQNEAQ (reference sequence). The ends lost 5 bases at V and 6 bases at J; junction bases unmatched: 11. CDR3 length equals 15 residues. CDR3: CASSPAGGFSDTQYF. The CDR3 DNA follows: TGTGCCAGCAGCCCAGCAGGGGGTTTTTCGGATACGCAGTATTTT.

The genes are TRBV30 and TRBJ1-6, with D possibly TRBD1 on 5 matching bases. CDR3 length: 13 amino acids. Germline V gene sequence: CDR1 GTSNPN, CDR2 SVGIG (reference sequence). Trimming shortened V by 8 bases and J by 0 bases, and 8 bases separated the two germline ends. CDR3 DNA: TGTGCCCTAGGGGCCTCCTATAATTCACCCCTCCACTTT. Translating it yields CALGASYNSPLHF.

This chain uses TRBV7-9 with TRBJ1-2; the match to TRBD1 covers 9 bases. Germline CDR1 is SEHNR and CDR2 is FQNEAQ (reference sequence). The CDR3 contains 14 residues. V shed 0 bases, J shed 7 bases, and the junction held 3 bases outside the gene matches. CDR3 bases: TGTGCCAGCAGCTTAGCCGCGACAGGGGGTGGCTACACCTTC. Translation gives CASSLAATGGGYTF.

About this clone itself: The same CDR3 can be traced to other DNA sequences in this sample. CDR3 protein: CSVEGQRNTEAFF. CDR3 in DNA: TGCAGCGTTGAGGGACAGAGGAACACTGAAGCTTTCTTT. The chain joins TRBV29-1 to TRBJ1-1; 7 bases are shared with TRBD1. This CDR3 is 13 amino acids long. Trimming removed 3 bases from V and 1 base from J; junction bases left unmatched: 2. CDR1 and CDR2 (germline): SQVTM, ANQGSEA.

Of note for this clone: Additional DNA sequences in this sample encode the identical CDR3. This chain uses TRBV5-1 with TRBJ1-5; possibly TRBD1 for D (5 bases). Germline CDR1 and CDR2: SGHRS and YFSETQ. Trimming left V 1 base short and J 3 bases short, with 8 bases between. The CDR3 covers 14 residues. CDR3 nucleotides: TGCGCCAGCAGCTTGTCGGGGGACAATCAGCCCCAGCATTTT. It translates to CASSLSGDNQPQHF.

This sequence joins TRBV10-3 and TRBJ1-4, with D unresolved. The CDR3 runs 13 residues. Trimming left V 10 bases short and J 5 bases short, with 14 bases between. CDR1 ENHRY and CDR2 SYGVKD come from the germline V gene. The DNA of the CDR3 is TGTGCCAGTGCAAAGGGAGAGAATGAAAAACTGTTTTTT. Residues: CASAKGENEKLFF.